This T cell receptor beta chain emerged from a study of blood T cell repertoires in COVID-19. On the study more broadly: T cells, B-cell-depleted T cells, or PBMCs supplied cDNA or gDNA.

One Seattle source followed patients from active infection through their disease course. Germline V gene data show CDR1 as LGHDT and CDR2 as YNNKEL (reference sequence). After removal of 2 bases from V and 7 bases from J, the junction contained 9 bases not matched to a gene. There are 16 residues in the CDR3. Generated by immunoSEQ multiplex PCR, the TCRdb table keeps only in-frame clones and is missing some. The repertoire holds 160,000 or so clones, with around 83% as singletons. Sequencing input: peripheral blood. The gene calls are TRBV3-1 (or the pseudogene TRBV3-2) and TRBJ1-2, with 11 bases matching TRBD1. This receptor was taken from a woman aged 45 to 65 with COVID-19, enrolled during active disease. CDR3 in amino acids: CASSQNGQGAGGGYTF. The CDR3 DNA follows: TGTGCCAGCAGCCAAAATGGACAGGGGGCCGGAGGTGGCTACACCTTC.